This T cell receptor (beta chain) is from a study of T cells in Graves' hyperthyroidism and ophthalmopathy. Study as a whole: Peripheral blood was taken when the disease was first diagnosed, before any treatment began.

Amplification yielded TCR beta CDR3 regions, with RNA transcripts as the source. With the HTBI primer set, the TCR CDR3 went through a first round of RT-PCR. Each CDR3 protein is one row after TCRdb ran MiXCR on the multiplex PCR reads. This sample has about 770,000 distinct CDR3 sequences, with under 20% found just once. Sequencing input: blood. The TCR comes from a woman aged 50 to 60 with Graves' hyperthyroidism that later progressed to Graves' ophthalmopathy.

The CDR3 reads CASALGGSSYNEQFF. The CDR3 bases are TGTGCCAGTGCTTTGGGGGGTAGCTCCTACAATGAGCAGTTCTTC. The rearrangement joins TRBV19 to TRBJ2-1; perhaps TRBD2 as D (6 bases). The CDR3 sequence is 15 residues long. Trimming shortened V by 8 bases and J by 0 bases, and 14 bases separated the two germline ends. Germline lookup yields CDR1 LNHDA and CDR2 SQIVND (reference sequence).